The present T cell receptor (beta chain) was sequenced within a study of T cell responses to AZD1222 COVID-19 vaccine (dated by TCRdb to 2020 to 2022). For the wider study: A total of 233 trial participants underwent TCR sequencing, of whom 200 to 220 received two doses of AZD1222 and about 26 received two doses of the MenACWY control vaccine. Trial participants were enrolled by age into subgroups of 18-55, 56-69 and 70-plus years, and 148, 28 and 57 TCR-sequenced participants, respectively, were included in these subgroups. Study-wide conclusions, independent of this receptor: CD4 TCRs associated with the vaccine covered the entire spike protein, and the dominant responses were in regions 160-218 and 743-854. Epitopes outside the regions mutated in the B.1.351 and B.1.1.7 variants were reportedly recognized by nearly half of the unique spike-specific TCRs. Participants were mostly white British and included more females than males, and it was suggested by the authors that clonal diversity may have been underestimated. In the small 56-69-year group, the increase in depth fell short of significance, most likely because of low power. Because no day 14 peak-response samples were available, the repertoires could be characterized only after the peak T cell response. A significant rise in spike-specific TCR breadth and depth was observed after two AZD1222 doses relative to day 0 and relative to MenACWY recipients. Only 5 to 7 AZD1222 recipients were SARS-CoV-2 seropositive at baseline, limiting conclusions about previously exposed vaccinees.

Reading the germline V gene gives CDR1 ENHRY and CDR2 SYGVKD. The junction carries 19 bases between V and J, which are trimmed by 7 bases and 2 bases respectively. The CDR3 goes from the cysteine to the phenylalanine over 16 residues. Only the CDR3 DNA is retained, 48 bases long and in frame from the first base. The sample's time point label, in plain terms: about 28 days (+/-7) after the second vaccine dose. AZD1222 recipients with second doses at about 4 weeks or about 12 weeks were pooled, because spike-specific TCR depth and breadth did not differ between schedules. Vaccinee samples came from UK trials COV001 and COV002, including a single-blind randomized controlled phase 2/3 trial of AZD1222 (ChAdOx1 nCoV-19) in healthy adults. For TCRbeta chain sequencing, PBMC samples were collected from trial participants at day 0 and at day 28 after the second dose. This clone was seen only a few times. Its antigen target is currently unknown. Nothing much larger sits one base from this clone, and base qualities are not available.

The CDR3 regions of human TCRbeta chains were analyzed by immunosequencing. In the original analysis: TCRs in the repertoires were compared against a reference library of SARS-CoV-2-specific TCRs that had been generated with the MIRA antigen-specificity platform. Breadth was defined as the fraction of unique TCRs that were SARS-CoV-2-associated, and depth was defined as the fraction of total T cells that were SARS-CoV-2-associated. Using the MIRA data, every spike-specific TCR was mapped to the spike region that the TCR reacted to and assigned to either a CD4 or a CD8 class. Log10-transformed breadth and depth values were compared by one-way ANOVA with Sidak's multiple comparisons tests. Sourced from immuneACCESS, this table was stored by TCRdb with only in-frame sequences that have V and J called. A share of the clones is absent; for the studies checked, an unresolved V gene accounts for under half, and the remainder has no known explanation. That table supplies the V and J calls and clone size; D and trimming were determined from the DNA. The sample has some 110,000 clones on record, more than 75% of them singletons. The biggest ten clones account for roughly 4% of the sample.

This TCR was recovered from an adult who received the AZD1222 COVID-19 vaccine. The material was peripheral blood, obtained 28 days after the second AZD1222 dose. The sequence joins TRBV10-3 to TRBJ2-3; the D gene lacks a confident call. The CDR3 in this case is CAINRKGLGNTDTQYF. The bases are TGTGCCATCAACCGAAAAGGGCTAGGAAACACAGATACGCAGTATTTT.